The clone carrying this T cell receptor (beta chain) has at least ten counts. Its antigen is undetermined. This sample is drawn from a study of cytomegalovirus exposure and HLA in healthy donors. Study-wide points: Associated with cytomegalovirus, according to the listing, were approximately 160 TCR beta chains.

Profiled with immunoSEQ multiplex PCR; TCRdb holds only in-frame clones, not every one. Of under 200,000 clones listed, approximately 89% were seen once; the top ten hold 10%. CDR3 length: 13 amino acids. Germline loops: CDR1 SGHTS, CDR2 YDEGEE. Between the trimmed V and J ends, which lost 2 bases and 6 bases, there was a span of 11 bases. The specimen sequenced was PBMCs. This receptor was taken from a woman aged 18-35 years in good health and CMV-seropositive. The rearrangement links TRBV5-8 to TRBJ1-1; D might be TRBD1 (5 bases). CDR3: CASSFRAWSEAFF. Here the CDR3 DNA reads TGTGCCAGCAGCTTCAGGGCGTGGTCTGAAGCTTTCTTT.